This TCR beta chain comes out of a study of T cells in Graves' hyperthyroidism and ophthalmopathy. Patients affected by ophthalmopathy presented a Clinical Activity Score of at least 3, a NOSPECS grade of at least 4, and disease duration below 3 months. Criteria for exclusion of patients were uncontrolled infection, other autoimmune disease, pregnancy or lactation. Diagnostic decisions used clinical symptoms, serum thyroxine and TRAb, thyroid ultrasound and orbital computed tomography. Amplified regions were TCR beta CDR3 sequences from RNA transcripts. The study used the HTBI primer set for a first-round RT-PCR of the TCR CDR3. Via MiXCR, TCRdb re-called the multiplex PCR reads, giving one row per CDR3 protein. The data contain about 400,000 distinct CDR3 sequences, roughly 15% of them singletons. Germline V CDR1 and CDR2: DFQATT, SNEGSKA (reference sequence). The V and J ends lost 1 base and 4 bases, in that order; junction bases with no gene match: 5. CDR3 length: 15 amino acids.

This receptor was obtained from a woman aged 55-69 years with Graves' ophthalmopathy. Specimen: blood. The chain links TRBV20-1 to TRBJ2-1; 9 positions match TRBD2. CDR3: CSARVEREVYNEQFF. DNA of the CDR3: TGCAGTGCTAGAGTTGAGCGGGAGGTTTACAATGAGCAGTTCTTC.